These T cell receptor beta chains were read from a single sample in a study of human T cells and chemical hapten exposure. Each CDR3 protein gets one entry after TCRdb re-called the RACE reads with MiXCR. The sample contains tens of thousands of distinct CDR3 sequences, about 9.3% of which appear only once. This sample comprised whole blood, obtained in connection with sensitization to the hapten diphenylcyclopropenone (DPC). These receptors originate from a woman in her thirties or forties with alopecia areata. Some clones in this sample may be carry-over from other donors' samples. CDR3s include the opening cysteine and the closing phenylalanine or tryptophan.

v_call cdr3_aa
TRBV3-1 CASSHHEPGANVLTF
TRBV20-1 CSASPAGTGNQPQHF
TRBV20-1 CSARMQGREMNTEAFF
TRBV30 CAWIPTGNGYEQYF
TRBV29-1 CSVRIAGDLAKNIQYF
TRBV6-2/TRBV6-3 CASSPDLRGAYQPQHF
TRBV18 CASSLGGAWRDTQYF
TRBV12-3/TRBV12-4 CASRRSGGAGGEQYF
TRBV20-1 CSARVVGGGPWSKDTQYF
TRBV5-1 CASSSLYNYGYTF
TRBV19 CASSIRRGGGEQPQHF
TRBV20-1 CSARGVGERSNQPQHF
TRBV20-1 CSARESGRGGVPRELFF
TRBV29-1 CSADGHEAFF
TRBV11-2 CASSLGVGAEAFF
TRBV28 CASSLASFGGGEQFF
TRBV6-1 CASSSKTGELFF
TRBV29-1 CSVEPGQRPGEQFF
TRBV7-9 CASSRGSYGYTF
TRBV5-6 CASSFVLAGAYEQYF
TRBV7-2 CASSLLGTLGNIQYF
TRBV29-1 CSVDKLGQGEGEAFF
TRBV6-6 CASSSHLYSNQPQHF
TRBV6-2/TRBV6-3 CASTSFLEQYF
TRBV12-3/TRBV12-4 CASSRALTSGNTIYF
TRBV6-6 CASSYPGTGELFF
TRBV5-6 CASSLYSLGLNTEAFF
TRBV6-1 CASSAGTGGSYEQYF
TRBV27 CASSVGQGIPPLHF
TRBV10-3 CAISETTSGNRELFF
TRBV11-2 CASSLAGGWGEKLFF
TRBV7-9 CASSHQTGVRSPLHF
TRBV12-3/TRBV12-4 CASTPGDTGELFF
TRBV7-2 CASSSAGNEQFF
TRBV11-2 CASSLAGGYGDSPLHF
TRBV6-5 CASSRDRMNTEAFF
TRBV15 CATSRGTGGFGQYF
TRBV18 CASSPPSWRGGYNEQFF
TRBV10-3 CAISESITEFNYGYTF
TRBV5-1 CASSLVDEQFF
TRBV27 CASSLSRTSGGASSYEQYF
TRBV19 CASSPGATDTQYF
TRBV24-1 CATSDSGVTDTQYF
TRBV6-2/TRBV6-3 CASSRRDYLQPQHF
TRBV14 CASSPLKGSYNEQFF
TRBV7-9 CASSLDDSGGAFF